Listed below are T cell receptor beta chains from one sample, sequenced in a study of cytomegalovirus exposure and HLA in healthy donors. Produced via immunoSEQ multiplex PCR; TCRdb's table is partial and in-frame only. The profile shows about 160,000 clones, roughly two thirds of them singletons. Sequencing was carried out using PBMCs. The receptors derive from a woman under 40 in good health and CMV-seronegative. Both conserved end residues are trimmed from each CDR3.

J gene: TRBJ2-5; V gene: TRBV5-6; CDR3 protein: ASSTPSGGQETQY
J gene: TRBJ2-7; V gene: TRBV18; CDR3 protein: ASSPLGQLSYEQY
J gene: TRBJ1-6; V gene: TRBV7-6; CDR3 protein: ASSRDREYSPLH
J gene: TRBJ1-1; V gene: TRBV7-9; CDR3 protein: ASSLDSPMNTEAF
J gene: TRBJ2-3; V gene: TRBV9; CDR3 protein: ASSVARSPGQGLDTQY
J gene: TRBJ2-1; V gene: TRBV11-2; CDR3 protein: ASSLMGQGSNEQF
J gene: TRBJ1-2; V gene: TRBV5-6; CDR3 protein: ASSRAGGNYGYP
J gene: TRBJ2-6; V gene: TRBV5-5; CDR3 protein: ASSGGNSGANVLT
J gene: TRBJ2-5; V gene: TRBV5-1; CDR3 protein: ASSLAWGGRETQY
J gene: TRBJ2-5; V gene: TRBV11-2; CDR3 protein: ASSGGETQY
J gene: TRBJ1-1; V gene: TRBV28; CDR3 protein: ASSHDRNTEAF
J gene: TRBJ1-2; V gene: TRBV5-1; CDR3 protein: ASSLTGGAGGYT
J gene: TRBJ2-2; V gene: TRBV28; CDR3 protein: ATTKNTGELF
J gene: TRBJ1-2; V gene: TRBV20-1; CDR3 protein: SGRGNYGYT
J gene: TRBJ1-1; V gene: TRBV7-5; CDR3 protein: ARPLGGAVLRAEAF
J gene: TRBJ2-3; V gene: TRBV18; CDR3 protein: ASSPIAGATSTDTQY
J gene: TRBJ1-5; V gene: TRBV2; CDR3 protein: ASRRDFAPQH
J gene: TRBJ2-1; V gene: TRBV4-3; CDR3 protein: ASSQVAGGGEQF
J gene: TRBJ1-1; V gene: TRBV7-2; CDR3 protein: ASSFSSMNTEAF
J gene: TRBJ1-5; V gene: TRBV27; CDR3 protein: ASSPGGTNQPQH
J gene: TRBJ1-4; V gene: TRBV27; CDR3 protein: ASSLTGRTNEKLF
J gene: TRBJ2-1; V gene: TRBV7-9; CDR3 protein: ASSLALAGAYNEQF
J gene: TRBJ2-3; V gene: TRBV19; CDR3 protein: ASGTGVGDTQY
J gene: TRBJ1-5; V gene: TRBV28; CDR3 protein: ASTYRGLGDQPQH
J gene: TRBJ2-7; V gene: TRBV5-1; CDR3 protein: ASSFGGSVNEQY
J gene: TRBJ1-4; V gene: TRBV28; CDR3 protein: ASSQLLVLEKLF
J gene: TRBJ2-1; V gene: TRBV7-9; CDR3 protein: ASSRGAGALYNEQF
J gene: TRBJ1-5; V gene: TRBV4-1; CDR3 protein: ASSQGQNYNQPQH
J gene: TRBJ2-7; V gene: TRBV4-2; CDR3 protein: ASSQDPGTSPTYEQY
J gene: TRBJ2-7; V gene: TRBV5-1; CDR3 protein: ASSPLLMTSAYEQY
J gene: TRBJ2-2; V gene: TRBV7-6; CDR3 protein: ASSLGLAVNTGELF
J gene: TRBJ2-7; V gene: TRBV5-6; CDR3 protein: ASSLSRGRYEQY
J gene: TRBJ1-2; V gene: TRBV7-9; CDR3 protein: ASSSTWGNGYT
J gene: TRBJ2-1; V gene: TRBV28; CDR3 protein: ASSYYGTSGGFSYNEQF
J gene: TRBJ2-7; V gene: TRBV9; CDR3 protein: ASSVDSLVNEQY
J gene: TRBJ2-2; V gene: TRBV5-1; CDR3 protein: ASSHRGNTGELF
J gene: TRBJ1-5; V gene: TRBV5-6; CDR3 protein: ASSSGLRDEPQH
J gene: TRBJ2-5; V gene: TRBV30; CDR3 protein: AWRMAGPETQY
J gene: TRBJ2-4; V gene: TRBV6-5; CDR3 protein: ASSSPGFGQY
J gene: TRBJ2-7; V gene: TRBV5-1; CDR3 protein: ASSISGRGGREQY
J gene: TRBJ2-7; V gene: TRBV19; CDR3 protein: ASRWSDRGDYEQY
J gene: TRBJ1-1; V gene: TRBV28; CDR3 protein: ASQMTGWFLVRGTEAF
J gene: TRBJ2-1; V gene: TRBV18; CDR3 protein: ACIYGSGDEQF
J gene: TRBJ1-5; V gene: TRBV6-1; CDR3 protein: ASSRTATNQPQH
J gene: TRBJ2-2; V gene: TRBV6-6; CDR3 protein: ASSYSGGVGELF
J gene: TRBJ2-7; V gene: TRBV6-1; CDR3 protein: ATDFSGRSSYEQY